This passage covers 26 T cell receptor beta chains from one sample sequenced in a study of CD8 T cells in Susac syndrome. RNA was extracted with the RNeasy kit, and a quantity of about 0.45 to 1 ug was reverse transcribed using random hexamers. TCRdb analysed the immunoSEQ multiplex PCR reads with MiXCR anew, one entry per CDR3 protein. The table lists 400,000 to 550,000 distinct CDR3 sequences, roughly 85% of them singletons. Sequences were obtained from CD8+ T cells from PBMCs. The receptors were gathered from a human donor with multiple sclerosis.

The rearrangement joins TRBV11-3 to TRBJ2-1, with D perhaps given as TRBD1 or TRBD2 (6 bases each). CDR1 is SGHNT, CDR2 YENEEA, per germline. Trimming pared 8 bases from V and 5 bases from J, leaving 10 bases between. This CDR3 is built from 12 residues. CDR3 protein: CASRGQDNEQFF. CDR3 sequence (DNA): TGTGCCAGCCGGGGGCAAGACAATGAGCAGTTCTTC.

V gene TRBV5-1 combines with J gene TRBJ2-1, with D perhaps TRBD2 (6 bases). The CDR3 sequence is 12 residues long. Between the trimmed V and J ends, which lost 5 bases and 7 bases, there was a span of 10 bases. Germline values: CDR1 SGHRS, CDR2 YFSETQ. The CDR3 loop reads CASRSGGNEQFF. In DNA, the CDR3 is TGCGCCAGCAGAAGTGGGGGGAATGAGCAGTTCTTC. Full variable domain (rest looked up from reference TRBV5-1 and TRBJ2-1): KAGVTQTPRYLIKTRGQQVTLSCSPISGHRSVSWYQQTPGQGLQFLFEYFSETQRNKGNFPGRFSGRQFSNSRSEMNVSTLELGDSALYLCASRSGGNEQFFGPGTRLTVL.

The chain employs TRBV28 and TRBJ2-1, with TRBD2 matching 10 bases. Germline V gene data show CDR1 as MDHEN and CDR2 as SYDVKM. This CDR3 is 15 amino acids long. The V gene end was trimmed by 3 bases and the J gene end by 5 bases; junction bases not matched to a gene: 4. The CDR3, as DNA: TGTGCCAGCAGTTTCGATGGACTAGCGGACAATGAGCAGTTCTTC. Its protein product is CASSFDGLADNEQFF.

J is TRBJ1-1 and V is TRBV4-1; D is unclear. The CDR3 is made up of 14 amino acids. Per germline, CDR1 MGHRA and CDR2 YSYEKL. V dropped 4 bases and J dropped 6 bases, with 15 bases sitting between them. The CDR3 region is CASSPGQAAAEAFF. As DNA, the CDR3 is TGCGCCAGCAGCCCTGGGCAGGCTGCGGCTGAAGCTTTCTTT.

The genes are TRBV4-1 and TRBJ2-3, with a possible D match to TRBD2 (7 bases). The germline V gene has CDR1 MGHRA and CDR2 YSYEKL. CDR3 length equals 16 residues. The V end was cut by 4 bases, the J end by 2 bases, with 16 bases between. This chain's CDR3 is CASSLYFAGATDTQYF. CDR3 in DNA: TGCGCCAGCAGCCTGTACTTTGCGGGGGCCACAGATACGCAGTATTTT.

This clonotype has a single count. The chain carries TRBV7-9 and TRBJ2-1; unclear D gene. Germline lookup yields CDR1 SEHNR and CDR2 FQNEAQ (reference sequence). Between the trimmed V and J ends, which lost 2 bases and 3 bases, there was a span of 8 bases. The CDR3 loop spans 14 amino acids. CDR3 loop: CASSLIPDYNEQFF. CDR3 DNA: TGTGCCAGCAGCTTAATCCCGGACTACAATGAGCAGTTCTTC.

This sequence joins TRBV3-1 and TRBJ2-5; TRBD2 matches at 7 bases. Looked up from germline, CDR1 is LGHDT and CDR2 is YNNKEL (reference sequence). The CDR3 totals 19 residues. V lost 0 bases, J lost 2 bases, and 15 bases stayed unmatched. CDR3: CASSQEGGGWRGNQETQYF. CDR3 bases: TGTGCCAGCAGCCAAGAAGGTGGGGGATGGCGGGGGAATCAAGAGACCCAGTACTTC.

The chain recombines TRBV5-6 with TRBJ2-7; D may be TRBD1 or TRBD2 (5 bases each). Trimming removed 4 bases at V and 4 bases at J, with 24 bases between. The germline gives CDR1 SGHDT, CDR2 YYEEEE. This CDR3 region has 17 residues. DNA for the CDR3: TGTGCCAGCAGCGAACGGGGCATCAACTTTCATCTGTACGAGCAGTACTTC. This codes for CASSERGINFHLYEQYF.

The chain couples TRBV5-6 to TRBJ1-4, with 7 bases aligning to TRBD1. CDR1 is SGHDT, CDR2 YYEEEE, per germline. The V gene end was trimmed by 4 bases and the J gene end by 0 bases; junction bases not matched to a gene: 3. The CDR3 is made up of 15 amino acids. CDR3 nucleotides: TGTGCCAGCAGCCTCGGACAGGCAACTAATGAAAAACTGTTTTTT. It is translated as CASSLGQATNEKLFF.

This sequence joins TRBV20-1 and TRBJ2-2; D is undetermined. V shed 0 bases and J shed 3 bases, with 8 bases lying between them. Germline V lookup: CDR1 DFQATT, CDR2 SNEGSKA (reference sequence). The CDR3 runs 14 residues. CDR3 residues: CSARDASDTGELFF. The CDR3 nucleotides read TGCAGTGCTAGAGATGCAAGCGACACCGGGGAGCTGTTTTTT.

V gene TRBV30 combines with J gene TRBJ1-1; D is unresolved. The V end lost 0 bases, the J end lost 3 bases, and 17 bases lay between the germline ends. This CDR3 region has 16 residues. The germline V gene has CDR1 GTSNPN and CDR2 SVGIG (reference sequence). The CDR3 region is CAWSVLVHGLDTEAFF. In DNA form, the CDR3 reads TGTGCCTGGAGTGTACTTGTTCACGGCTTGGACACTGAAGCTTTCTTT.

This clonotype was counted once. This chain links TRBV24-1 with TRBJ2-2, with D possibly matching TRBD2 (6 bases). Germline V lookup: CDR1 KGHDR, CDR2 SFDVKD. The CDR3 sequence is 14 residues long. V lost 6 bases and J lost 5, with 12 bases in between. CDR3 DNA: TGTGCCACCAGTCCGGGACTGGAAACCGGGGAGCTGTTTTTT. This codes for CATSPGLETGELFF.

This clonotype was observed a few times. The chain carries TRBV9 and TRBJ1-2; no reliable D call. V was clipped by 7 bases and J by 0 bases, with 7 bases between them. This CDR3 region has 12 residues. Germline lookup yields CDR1 SGDLS and CDR2 YYNGEE. DNA of the CDR3: TGTGCCAGCTCAGATTCTAACTATGGCTACACCTTC. Its translation: CASSDSNYGYTF.

The gene calls are TRBV5-4 and TRBJ2-7; 8 nucleotides align to TRBD2. This CDR3 comprises 12 residues. The germline V gene has CDR1 SGHNT and CDR2 YYREEE (reference sequence). Trimming at V came to 7 bases and at J to 2 bases, leaving 2 bases not matched to a gene. CDR3 DNA sequence: TGTGCCAGCCATAGCGGGGCCTACGAGCAGTACTTC. Encoded protein: CASHSGAYEQYF.

This chain joins TRBV27 and TRBJ2-3; TRBD2 agrees at 7 bases. J gave up 6 bases and V 2 bases, and 8 bases lay outside the gene matches. CDR3 size: 15 residues. The V gene's germline CDR1 is MNHEY and CDR2 SMNVEV (reference sequence). Written as DNA, the CDR3 is TGTGCCAGCAGTTTACTGGGCGCGGGAGACGATACGCAGTATTTT. Translated: CASSLLGAGDDTQYF.

The chain is built from TRBV5-1 and TRBJ2-2; 9 bases line up with TRBD1. Trimming at V came to 5 bases and at J to 10 bases, leaving 9 bases not matched to a gene. The germline V gene has CDR1 SGHRS and CDR2 YFSETQ. CDR3 length: 14 residues. The CDR3 here is CASSFTGGGEELFF. As DNA, the CDR3 is TGCGCCAGCAGTTTCACAGGGGGCGGAGAGGAGCTGTTTTTT.

The chain links TRBV7-9 to TRBJ1-4; D is uncertain. This CDR3 contains 15 residues. Germline CDR1 SEHNR, CDR2 FQNEAQ (reference sequence). V gave up 5 bases and J gave up 5 bases, with 15 bases separating them. CDR3 coding DNA: TGTGCCAGCAGCCCTTGGACGGCGGAAAATGAAAAACTGTTTTTT. Its protein is CASSPWTAENEKLFF.

The gene calls are TRBV30 and TRBJ1-1; D possibly corresponds to TRBD1 (6 bases). This CDR3 contains 13 residues. Germline assignment: CDR1 GTSNPN and CDR2 SVGIG (reference sequence). Trimming pared 2 bases from V and 2 bases from J, leaving 9 bases between. CDR3 DNA: TGTGCCTGGAGTATGGGGACAAACACTGAAGCTTTCTTT. This encodes CAWSMGTNTEAFF.

The rearrangement joins TRBV6-5 to TRBJ2-1; unclear D gene. V lost 0 bases, J lost 4 bases, and 10 bases lay in between. From germline, CDR1 is MNHEY and CDR2 SVGAGI. The CDR3 is made up of 15 amino acids. CDR3 DNA sequence: TGTGCCAGCAGTTACTCGATACTACCGTACAATGAGCAGTTCTTC. Translating gives CASSYSILPYNEQFF.

This sequence joins TRBV4-1 and TRBJ2-7, with D perhaps assigned TRBD1 or TRBD2 (5 bases each). CDR3 size: 17 residues. Germline loops: CDR1 MGHRA, CDR2 YSYEKL. The V end lost 0 bases, the J end lost 3 bases, and 18 bases lay between the germline ends. The CDR3 here is CASSQDGVQGFVYEQYF. DNA of the CDR3: TGCGCCAGCAGCCAAGACGGGGTTCAGGGTTTCGTCTACGAGCAGTACTTC.

This rearrangement joins TRBV7-9 to TRBJ1-1; 7 bases are a match to TRBD1. The CDR3 loop spans 13 amino acids. Germline loops: CDR1 SEHNR, CDR2 FQNEAQ (reference sequence). Trimming at V came to 4 bases and at J to 6 bases, leaving 5 bases not matched to a gene. CDR3 protein: CASSSTGIAEAFF. The CDR3 coding sequence is TGTGCCAGCAGCTCGACAGGGATCGCTGAAGCTTTCTTT. Complete variable domain (other parts from reference TRBV7-9 and TRBJ1-1): DTGVSQNPRHKITKRGQNVTFRCDPISEHNRLYWYRQTLGQGPEFLTYFQNEAQLEKSRLLSDRFSAERPKGSFSTLEIQRTEQGDSAMYLCASSSTGIAEAFFGQGTRLTVV.

This chain uses TRBV3-1 with TRBJ2-3, with 14 bases lining up with TRBD2. The CDR3 runs 18 residues. CDR1 and CDR2 from the germline V gene are LGHDT and YNNKEL (reference sequence). V shed 4 bases and J 9 bases; nucleotides not matched to a gene: 15. CDR3 protein: CASSPGLAGGRIPGTQYF. The CDR3 DNA reads TGTGCCAGCAGCCCCGGACTAGCGGGGGGCCGGATCCCCGGGACGCAGTATTTT.

This clonotype showed up just once. The V gene is TRBV20-1, the J gene TRBJ2-1, with 7 bases matching TRBD1. The CDR3 covers 16 residues. CDR1 and CDR2 from the germline V gene are DFQATT and SNEGSKA (reference sequence). V lost 3 bases and J lost 0; bases outside the gene matches: 8. Here the CDR3 reads CSARDVGQSSYNEQFF. CDR3 coding DNA: TGCAGTGCTAGGGATGTGGGACAGAGCTCCTACAATGAGCAGTTCTTC.

J is TRBJ1-1 and V is TRBV6-5; D perhaps matches TRBD1 (5 bases). Germline lookup yields CDR1 MNHEY and CDR2 SVGAGI. The CDR3 runs to 14 residues. V dropped 3 bases and J dropped 3 bases, with 11 bases sitting between them. This CDR3 reads CASSYKGRDTEAFF. The DNA for the CDR3 is TGTGCCAGCAGTTATAAGGGCAGGGACACTGAAGCTTTCTTT.

This chain joins TRBV10-3 and TRBJ1-5; the D is unclear. Germline loops: CDR1 ENHRY, CDR2 SYGVKD. V lost 0 bases and J lost 2, with 5 bases in between. The CDR3 totals 14 residues. Here the CDR3 reads CAISESFGNQPQHF. The CDR3 coding sequence is TGTGCCATCAGTGAGTCGTTCGGCAATCAGCCCCAGCATTTT.

This chain uses TRBV4-1 with TRBJ2-7; the match to TRBD2 covers 7 bases. V shed 4 bases and J 2 bases; nucleotides not matched to a gene: 11. Germline V gives CDR1 MGHRA, CDR2 YSYEKL. This CDR3 region has 16 residues. As DNA, the CDR3 is TGCGCCAGCAGCCCAGGGCCTGTGGCGGGAGCCTACGAGCAGTACTTC. Protein sequence: CASSPGPVAGAYEQYF.